This passage covers 5 T cell receptor beta chains from one sample sequenced in a study of T cell responses to AZD1222 COVID-19 vaccine. Libraries were prepared by immunoSEQ multiplex PCR; TCRdb keeps only in-frame clonotypes and omits some of them. Of 100,000 to 150,000 clones listed, approximately 90% were seen once; the top ten hold about 3.3%. This sample comprised peripheral blood, obtained 28 days after the second AZD1222 dose. These receptors were obtained from an adult who received the AZD1222 COVID-19 vaccine.

This clone was detected only once. The chain combines TRBV5-6 with TRBJ2-7; 7 positions match TRBD1. Unmatched junction bases numbered 7, after V lost 4 bases and J lost 0 bases. The CDR3 runs to 15 residues. The germline CDR1 and CDR2 sequences are SGHDT and YYEEEE. The CDR3 DNA reads as TGTGCCAGCAGCCTAAGGACAGGTATCTCCTACGAGCAGTACTTC. Translated, it gives CASSLRTGISYEQYF.

V usage is TRBV14 and J usage is TRBJ1-2; D gene uncertain. The CDR3 is made up of 12 amino acids. V lost 2 bases, J lost 6 bases, and 7 bases lay in between. Germline-derived CDR1 and CDR2 are SGHDN and FVKESK. The CDR3 spells CASSQHNDGYTF. CDR3 nucleotides: TGTGCCAGCAGCCAACACAACGATGGCTACACCTTC.

CDR3: CASRIYRDTNQPQHF. The CDR3 nucleotides read TGTGCCAGCAGGATCTACCGGGACACTAATCAGCCCCAGCATTTT. The chain couples TRBV2 to TRBJ1-5; perhaps TRBD1 as D (6 bases). Trimming removed 6 bases from V and 4 bases from J, with 16 bases in between. CDR1 is SNHLY, CDR2 FYNNEI, per germline. This CDR3 is built from 15 residues.

This clone was picked up one time. The V call is TRBV27, the J call TRBJ1-2; 8 nucleotides line up with TRBD1. The CDR3 spans 17 residues. Trimming at V came to 5 bases and at J to 4 bases, leaving 15 bases not matched to a gene. Looked up from germline, CDR1 is MNHEY and CDR2 is SMNVEV (reference sequence). DNA for the CDR3: TGTGCCAGCAGTCCCTTATGGACAGGGAAGGGTTCCTATGGCTACACCTTC. This sequence encodes CASSPLWTGKGSYGYTF.

This chain connects TRBV7-3 to TRBJ2-1; 10 bases match TRBD2. Trimming cost V 5 bases and J 9 bases; bases outside gene matches: 10. CDR1 and CDR2 (germline): SGHTA, FQGTGA. This CDR3 contains 15 residues. DNA of the CDR3: TGTGCCAGCAGCCTAGGAGCGGGGGGGCCGTCTGAGCAGTTCTTC. The encoded protein is CASSLGAGGPSEQFF. Based on the CDR3 plus reference TRBV7-3 and TRBJ2-1, the full variable domain is GAGVSQTPSNKVTEKGKYVELRCDPISGHTALYWYRQSLGQGPEFLIYFQGTGAADDSGLPNDRFFAVRPEGSVSTLKIQRTERGDSAVYLCASSLGAGGPSEQFFGPGTRLTVL.